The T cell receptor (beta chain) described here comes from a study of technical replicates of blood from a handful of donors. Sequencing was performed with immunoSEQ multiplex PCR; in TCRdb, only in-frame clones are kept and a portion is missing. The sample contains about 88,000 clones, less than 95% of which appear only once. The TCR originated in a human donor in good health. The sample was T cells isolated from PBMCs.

CDR3 nucleotides: TGTGCCAGCAGCTTGTCCCAGAACTATGGCTACACCTTC. Translation gives CASSLSQNYGYTF. This rearrangement joins TRBV5-4 to TRBJ1-2, with no clear D. The V and J ends lost 1 base and 2 bases respectively, with 6 bases between them. The CDR3 covers 13 residues. The germline CDR1 and CDR2 sequences are SGHNT and YYREEE (reference sequence). The full variable domain, completed using reference TRBV5-4 and TRBJ1-2, is ETGVTQSPTHLIKTRGQQVTLRCSSQSGHNTVSWYQQALGQGPQFIFQYYREEENGRGNFPPRFSGLQFPNYSSELNVNALELDDSALYLCASSLSQNYGYTFGSGTRLTVV.